Included here is one TCR beta chain sequence, with context. Clones were read by immunoSEQ multiplex PCR, and TCRdb kept only the in-frame ones, dropping some. The table includes 7,200 or so clones, roughly 80% detected once. This entry belongs to a study of PD-1 and CTLA-4 blockade in melanoma. The CDR3 is 12 amino acids. The V gene lost 5 bases and the J gene lost 1 base, with 8 bases spanning the gap. Per the germline V gene, CDR1 is GTSNPN and CDR2 is SVGIG (reference sequence). The chain uses TRBV30 and TRBJ2-5; D assignment may be TRBD1 or TRBD2 (6 bases each). This sequence was found in a human donor with melanoma. This specimen was CD8+ T cells from peripheral blood, taken before anti-PD-1 treatment. CDR3: CAWGGGQETQYF. The DNA for the CDR3 is TGTGCCTGGGGAGGGGGCCAAGAGACCCAGTACTTC.